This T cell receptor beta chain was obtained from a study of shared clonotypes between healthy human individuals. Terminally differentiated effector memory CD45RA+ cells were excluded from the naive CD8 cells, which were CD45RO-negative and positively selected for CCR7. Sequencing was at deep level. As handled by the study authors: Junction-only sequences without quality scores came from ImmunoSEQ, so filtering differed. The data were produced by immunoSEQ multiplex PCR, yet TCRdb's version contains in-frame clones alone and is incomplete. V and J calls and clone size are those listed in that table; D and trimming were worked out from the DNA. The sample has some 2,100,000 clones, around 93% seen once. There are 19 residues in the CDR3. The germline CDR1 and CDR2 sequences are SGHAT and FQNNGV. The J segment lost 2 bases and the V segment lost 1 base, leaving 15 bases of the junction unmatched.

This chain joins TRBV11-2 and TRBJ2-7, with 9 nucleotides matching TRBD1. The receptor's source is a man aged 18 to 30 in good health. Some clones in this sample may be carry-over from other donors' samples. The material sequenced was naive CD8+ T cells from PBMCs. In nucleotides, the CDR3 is TGTGCCAGCAGCTTAGGAATTGGGTTCGGGGGACAGGGCCCCTACGAGCAGTACTTC. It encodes CASSLGIGFGGQGPYEQYF. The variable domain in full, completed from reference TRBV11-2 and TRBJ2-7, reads EAGVAQSPRYKIIEKRQSVAFWCNPISGHATLYWYQQILGQGPKLLIQFQNNGVVDDSQLPKDRFSAERLKGVDSTLKIQPAKLEDSAVYLCASSLGIGFGGQGPYEQYFGPGTRLTVT.